The entry below gives a single T cell receptor beta chain sequence along with its context. This sample was included in a study of PD-1 blockade in classical Hodgkin lymphoma. Background on the study: Patients got intravenous nivolumab 3 mg/kg every 2 weeks.

Time point meaning: cycle 4 day 1 (C4D1), after more than five weeks of nivolumab. No patient escaped relapse after autologous stem cell transplantation, and brentuximab vedotin exposure varied. The data were produced by immunoSEQ multiplex PCR, yet TCRdb's version contains in-frame clones alone and is incomplete. The table includes under 130,000 clones, around nine tenths detected once. The CDR3 is 18 amino acids. V was pared by 1 base and J by 7 bases, with 17 bases of the junction left unmatched. In germline, CDR1 is SGHNT, CDR2 YYREEE (reference sequence). The chain carries TRBV5-4 and TRBJ1-2; TRBD1 agrees at 9 bases. This sample comprised peripheral blood mononuclear cells (PBMCs), obtained before the fourth cycle of nivolumab. The origin of this receptor is a human donor with classical Hodgkin lymphoma. CDR3 sequence: CASSLWDREVLGRIGYTF. The CDR3 DNA follows: TGTGCCAGCAGCTTGTGGGACAGGGAGGTTTTAGGTCGGATTGGCTACACCTTC.